This TCR beta chain was sequenced in a study of OX40 agonist ivuxolimab in advanced cancers. The length of the CDR3 is 13 residues. The V end lost 7 bases, the J end lost 10 bases, and 17 bases lay between the germline ends. The germline CDR1 and CDR2 sequences are SGHDT and YYEEEE. This table comes from immunoSEQ multiplex PCR, and its TCRdb copy is limited to in-frame clones, with some not included. The sample includes over 55,000 clones, approximately 89% of them seen just once. This specimen consisted of CD4+ or CD8+ T cells sorted from blood, obtained in a trial of the OX40 agonist ivuxolimab. The sequence was obtained from an adult with an advanced solid tumor such as melanoma, head and neck, liver or kidney cancer. The V call is TRBV5-6, the J call TRBJ2-2; perhaps TRBD1 as D (6 bases). CDR3 residues: CASLLMGAAELFF. CDR3 nucleotides: TGTGCCAGCCTTCTTATGGGGGCCGCGGAGCTGTTTTTT.